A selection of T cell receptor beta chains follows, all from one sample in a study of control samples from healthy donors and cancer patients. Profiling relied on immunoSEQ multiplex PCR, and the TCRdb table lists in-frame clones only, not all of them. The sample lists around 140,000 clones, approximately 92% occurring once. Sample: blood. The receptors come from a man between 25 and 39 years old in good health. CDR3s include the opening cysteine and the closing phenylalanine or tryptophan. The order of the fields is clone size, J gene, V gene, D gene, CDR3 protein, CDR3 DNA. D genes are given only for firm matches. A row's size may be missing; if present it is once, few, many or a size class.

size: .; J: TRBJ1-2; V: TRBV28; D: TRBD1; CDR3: CASSLTGNGYTF; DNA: TGTGCCAGCAGTCTGACAGGGAATGGCTACACCTTC
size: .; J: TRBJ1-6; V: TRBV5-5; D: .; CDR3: CASSFSLISPLHF; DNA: TGTGCCAGCAGCTTTTCCTTAATTTCACCCCTCCACTTT
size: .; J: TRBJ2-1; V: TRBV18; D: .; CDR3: CASSPQSGEYEQFF; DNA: TGTGCCAGCTCACCCCAGTCAGGGGAGTATGAGCAGTTCTTC
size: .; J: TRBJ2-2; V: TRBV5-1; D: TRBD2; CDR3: CASSLLGGGHTGELFF; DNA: TGCGCCAGCAGCTTGTTAGGCGGGGGGCACACCGGGGAGCTGTTTTTT
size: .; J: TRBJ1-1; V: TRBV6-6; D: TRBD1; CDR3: CASSFQGANTEAFF; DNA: TGTGCCAGCAGTTTCCAGGGGGCGAACACTGAAGCTTTCTTT
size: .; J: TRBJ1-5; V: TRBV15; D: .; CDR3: CATMGGNQPQHF; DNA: TGTGCCACCATGGGAGGCAATCAGCCCCAGCATTTT
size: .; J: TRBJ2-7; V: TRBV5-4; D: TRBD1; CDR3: CASSPGQGSYEQYF; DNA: TGTGCCAGCAGCCCGGGACAGGGGTCCTACGAGCAGTACTTC
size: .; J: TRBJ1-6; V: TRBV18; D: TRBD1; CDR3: CASSLGQGADSPLHF; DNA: TGTGCCAGCTCACTCGGACAGGGGGCTGATTCACCCCTCCACTTT
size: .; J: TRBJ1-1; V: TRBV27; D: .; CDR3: CASISLGNTFEAFF; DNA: TGTGCCAGCATAAGTCTCGGCAATACCTTTGAAGCTTTCTTT
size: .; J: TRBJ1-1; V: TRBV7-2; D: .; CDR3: CASSSIESGVAFF; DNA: TGTGCCAGCAGTTCGATCGAGTCAGGGGTAGCTTTCTTT
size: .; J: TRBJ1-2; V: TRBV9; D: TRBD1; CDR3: CASSVDDRVNYGYTF; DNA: TGTGCCAGCAGCGTTGATGACAGGGTCAACTATGGCTACACCTTC
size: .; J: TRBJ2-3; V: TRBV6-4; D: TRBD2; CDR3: CASSERGGNTDTQYF; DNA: TGTGCCAGCAGTGAACGCGGGGGGAACACAGATACGCAGTATTTT
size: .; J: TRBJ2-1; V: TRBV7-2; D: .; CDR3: CASSPRMSSYNEQFF; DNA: TGTGCCAGCAGCCCCCGAATGAGCTCCTACAATGAGCAGTTCTTC
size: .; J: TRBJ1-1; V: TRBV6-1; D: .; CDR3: CASSDNFENTEAFF; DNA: TGTGCCAGCAGTGATAATTTCGAGAACACTGAAGCTTTCTTT
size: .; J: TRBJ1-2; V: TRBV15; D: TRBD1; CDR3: CATSKKQGSYGYTF; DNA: TGTGCCACCAGCAAAAAACAGGGGTCCTATGGCTACACCTTC
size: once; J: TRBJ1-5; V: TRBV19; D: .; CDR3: CASSPGGNQPQHF; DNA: TGTGCCAGTAGTCCAGGGGGCAATCAGCCCCAGCATTTT
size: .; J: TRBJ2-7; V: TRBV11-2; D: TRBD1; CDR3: CASSPTGQSYEQYF; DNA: TGTGCCAGCAGCCCCACGGGACAGTCCTACGAGCAGTACTTC
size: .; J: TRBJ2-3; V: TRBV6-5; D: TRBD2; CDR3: CASSSAGGARTDTQYF; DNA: TGTGCCAGCAGTTCAGCGGGGGGGGCCCGCACAGATACGCAGTATTTT
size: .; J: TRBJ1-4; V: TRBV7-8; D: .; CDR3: CASSLGTGINEKLFF; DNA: TGTGCCAGCAGCTTAGGAACAGGGATAAATGAAAAACTGTTTTTT
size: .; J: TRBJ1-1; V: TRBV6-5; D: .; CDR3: CASTYSQGNTEAFF; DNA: TGTGCCAGCACCTACAGTCAGGGGAACACTGAAGCTTTCTTT
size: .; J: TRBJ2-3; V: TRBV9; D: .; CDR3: CASSSDNGDTQYF; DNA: TGTGCCAGCAGCTCGGACAATGGGGATACGCAGTATTTT
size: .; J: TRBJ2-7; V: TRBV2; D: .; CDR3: CASSSSVSYEQYF; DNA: TGTGCCAGCAGTTCTAGCGTCTCCTACGAGCAGTACTTC
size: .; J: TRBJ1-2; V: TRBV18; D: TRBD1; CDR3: CASLLKVTGDLGYTF; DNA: TGTGCCAGCCTCCTCAAGGTTACAGGGGACCTTGGCTACACCTTC
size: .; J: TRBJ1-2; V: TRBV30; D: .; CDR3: CAWSVDRGARGYTF; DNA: TGTGCCTGGAGTGTCGATAGGGGCGCTCGTGGCTACACCTTC
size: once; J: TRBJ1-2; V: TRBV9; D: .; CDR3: CASSVGVGEYYGYTF; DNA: TGTGCCAGCAGCGTAGGAGTGGGGGAGTACTATGGCTACACCTTC
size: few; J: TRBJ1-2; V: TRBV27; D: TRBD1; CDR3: CASSFRQGGGYTF; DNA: TGTGCCAGCAGTTTCAGACAGGGAGGGGGCTACACCTTC
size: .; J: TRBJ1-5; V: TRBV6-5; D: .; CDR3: CATKGYSNQPQHF; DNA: TGTGCCACAAAGGGGTATAGCAATCAGCCCCAGCATTTT
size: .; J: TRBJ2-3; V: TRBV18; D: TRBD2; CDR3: CASSLAGTLTDTQYF; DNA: TGTGCCAGCTCCCTAGCGGGGACCCTCACAGATACGCAGTATTTT
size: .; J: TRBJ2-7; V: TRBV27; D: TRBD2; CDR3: CASSSTGTSSYEQYF; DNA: TGTGCCAGCAGCTCTACAGGGACTAGCTCCTACGAGCAGTACTTC
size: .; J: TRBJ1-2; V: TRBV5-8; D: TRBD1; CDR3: CASSSGQGWYGYTF; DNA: TGTGCCAGCAGCTCGGGACAGGGTTGGTATGGCTACACCTTC
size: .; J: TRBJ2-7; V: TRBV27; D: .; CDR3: CASSLGTGLYEQYF; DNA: TGTGCCAGCAGTTTAGGAACAGGGCTGTACGAGCAGTACTTC
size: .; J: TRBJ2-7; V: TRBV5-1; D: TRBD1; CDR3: CASSRQGSGYEQYF; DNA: TGCGCCAGCAGCAGACAGGGGTCGGGTTACGAGCAGTACTTC
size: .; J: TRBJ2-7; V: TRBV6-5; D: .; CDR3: CASTPTGRYEQYF; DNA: TGTGCCAGCACTCCGACAGGGAGGTACGAGCAGTACTTC
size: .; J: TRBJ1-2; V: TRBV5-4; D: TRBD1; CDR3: CASSSGTGTGGYTF; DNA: TGTGCCAGCAGCTCCGGGACAGGAACGGGCGGCTACACCTTC
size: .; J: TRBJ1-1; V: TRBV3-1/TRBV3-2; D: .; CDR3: CASSQAGANTEAFF; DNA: TGTGCCAGCAGCCAAGCAGGGGCAAACACTGAAGCTTTCTTT
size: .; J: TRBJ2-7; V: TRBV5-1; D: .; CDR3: CASSTQGSYEQYF; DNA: TGCGCCAGCAGCACACAAGGTTCCTACGAGCAGTACTTC
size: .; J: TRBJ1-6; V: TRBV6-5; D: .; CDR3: CASSYGPSPLHF; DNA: TGTGCCAGCAGTTACGGCCCTTCACCCCTCCACTTT
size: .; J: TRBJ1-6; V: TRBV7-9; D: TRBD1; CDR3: CASSSGQGFSPLHF; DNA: TGTGCCAGCAGTTCGGGACAGGGTTTTTCACCCCTCCACTTT
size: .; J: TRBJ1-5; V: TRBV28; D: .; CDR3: CASSFRVFDFNQPQHF; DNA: TGTGCCAGCAGCTTCAGGGTATTCGACTTCAATCAGCCCCAGCATTTT
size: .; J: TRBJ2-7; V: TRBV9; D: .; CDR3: CASSGGGSYEQYF; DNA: TGTGCCAGCAGCGGTGGAGGGTCCTACGAGCAGTACTTC
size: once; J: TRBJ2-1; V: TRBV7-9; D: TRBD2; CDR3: CASSLAKRGAYNEQFF; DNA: TGTGCCAGCAGCCTCGCCAAACGGGGGGCCTACAATGAGCAGTTCTTC
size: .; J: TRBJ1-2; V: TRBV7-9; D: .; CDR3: CASSLGTGYGYTF; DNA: TGTGCCAGCAGCTTAGGGACCGGCTATGGCTACACCTTC